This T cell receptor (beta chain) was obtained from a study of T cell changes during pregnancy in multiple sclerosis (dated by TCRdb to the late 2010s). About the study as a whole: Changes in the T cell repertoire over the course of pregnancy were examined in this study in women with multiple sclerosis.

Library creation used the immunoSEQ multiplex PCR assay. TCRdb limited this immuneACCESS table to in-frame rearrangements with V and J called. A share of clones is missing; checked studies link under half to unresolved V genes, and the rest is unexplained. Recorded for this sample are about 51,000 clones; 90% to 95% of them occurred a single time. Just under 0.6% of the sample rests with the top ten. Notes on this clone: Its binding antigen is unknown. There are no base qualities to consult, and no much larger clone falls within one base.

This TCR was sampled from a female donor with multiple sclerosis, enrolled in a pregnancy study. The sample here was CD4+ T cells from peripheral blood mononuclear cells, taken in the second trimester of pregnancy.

CDR3 loop: CASFRTGLRDEKLFF. The DNA is TGTGCCAGCTTCAGGACAGGCCTACGGGATGAAAAACTGTTTTTT. The chain uses TRBV2 and TRBJ1-4; 7 junctional bases match TRBD1. The cysteine opens and the phenylalanine closes a CDR3 of 15 amino acids. Here the CDR3 DNA is all that survives: 45 bases in frame from base 1. Trimming takes 8 bases off V and 6 bases off J; junction bases not matched to a gene: 12. In the germline V gene, CDR1 corresponds to SNHLY and CDR2 to FYNNEI.